This paragraph reports one T cell receptor (beta chain). Seattle enrolled patients during active infection and tracked them longitudinally. CDR1 and CDR2 (germline): SGHRS, YFSETQ. This CDR3 is 17 amino acids long. V gave up 0 bases and J gave up 7 bases, with 22 bases separating them. This sample is part of a study of blood T cell repertoires in COVID-19. Turning to the study itself: Sites across the United States, Italy and Spain contributed samples from acute and convalescent COVID-19. Nucleic acid was either cDNA or gDNA, and it came from T cells, B-cell-depleted T cells, or PBMCs.

As originally analysed: Estimation of nucleated cell counts was performed using reference gene primer amplification. Produced via immunoSEQ multiplex PCR; TCRdb's table is partial and in-frame only. V and J calls and clone size are given by that table; D and trimming were obtained from the DNA. The sample contains 200,000 to 300,000 clones, 80% to 95% of which appear only once. The source is a man aged 30 to 39 with COVID-19, enrolled during active disease. Material for sequencing was peripheral blood. The chain combines TRBV5-1 with TRBJ1-2; D is undetermined. The CDR3 region is CASSLARSDPGMSGYTF. In nucleotides, the CDR3 is TGCGCCAGCAGCTTGGCCCGATCGGACCCGGGAATGAGTGGCTACACCTTC.